Listed below are T cell receptor beta chains from one sample, sequenced in a study of shared clonotypes between healthy human individuals. The method was immunoSEQ multiplex PCR; TCRdb's version includes in-frame clones alone and lacks a portion of them. The table shows around 2,000,000 clones, with approximately 94% occurring only once. The sequenced sample consisted of naive CD8+ T cells from PBMCs. The receptors shown here come from a man between 18 and 29 years old in good health. Some clones in this sample may be carry-over from other donors' samples. The CDR3 runs from the conserved cysteine through the conserved F or W. The D gene is left open where the match is weak. Clone size, where shown, is once, few, many, or a class for clones that have expanded.

j_gene	abundance	v_gene	d_gene	CDR3nt	CDR3aa
TRBJ1-1	few	TRBV18	NA	TGTGCCAGCTCACGCGACGGATGGAACACTGAAGCTTTCTTT	CASSRDGWNTEAFF
TRBJ1-1	few	TRBV19	NA	TGTGCCAGTAGTCTATCGACAGCGAACACTGAAGCTTTCTTT	CASSLSTANTEAFF
TRBJ2-7	NA	TRBV4-3	TRBD1	TGCGCCAGCAGCCACGAGACAGGGACCGAGCAGTACTTC	CASSHETGTEQYF
TRBJ2-7	NA	TRBV27	NA	TGTGCCAGCAGTTTATCGGTCCGTTACGAGCAGTACTTC	CASSLSVRYEQYF
TRBJ1-5	few	TRBV29-1	NA	TGCAGCGTTAAATCAGGGAGTAGCAATCAGCCCCAGCATTTT	CSVKSGSSNQPQHF
TRBJ2-1	NA	TRBV28	NA	TGTGCCAGCACCGACCTCGTTTACAATGAGCAGTTCTTC	CASTDLVYNEQFF
TRBJ2-1	NA	TRBV7-9	TRBD2	TGTGCCAGCAGCTTAGACTTAGCGGGAGGTTCATACAATGAGCAGTTCTTC	CASSLDLAGGSYNEQFF
TRBJ2-3	NA	TRBV27	TRBD2	TGTGCCAGCAGTGTCCTAGCGGGAGTGGCAGATACGCAGTATTTT	CASSVLAGVADTQYF
TRBJ2-7	NA	TRBV9	TRBD2	TGTGCCAGCAGCGCGTTAGCTAGCGGGGCCTACGAGCAGTACTTC	CASSALASGAYEQYF
TRBJ2-7	NA	TRBV14	NA	TGTGCCAGCAGCCAAGAGTTTCGGGCCCCTAGCGTCTACGAGCAGTACTTC	CASSQEFRAPSVYEQYF
TRBJ2-7	NA	TRBV7-9	NA	TGTGCCAGCAGCTTATCAGTGGACCTCCAGCTTTGGTCCTACGAGCAGTACTTC	CASSLSVDLQLWSYEQYF